A single sample is the source of the 20 T cell receptor beta chains below, sequenced in a study of blood T cell repertoires in COVID-19. Clones were sequenced by immunoSEQ multiplex PCR, and TCRdb holds only the in-frame ones, with some missing. The table has about 150,000 clones, about nine tenths seen once. Specimen: PBMCs or T cells enriched from blood (not recorded which). The receptors here all came from a middle-aged man who had recovered from COVID-19.

The chain carries TRBV3-1 (or the pseudogene TRBV3-2) and TRBJ2-5, with TRBD1 as a possible D gene (5 bases). V was trimmed by 0 bases and J by 5 bases, leaving 13 bases between them. Per germline, CDR1 LGHDT and CDR2 YNNKEL (reference sequence). There are 15 residues in the CDR3. The CDR3 reads CASSQEGQGRETQYF. CDR3 sequence (DNA): TGTGCCAGCAGCCAAGAAGGGCAGGGTAGGGAGACCCAGTACTTC.

V and J are TRBV19 and TRBJ1-2; 11 bases align to TRBD1. Germline CDR1 and CDR2: LNHDA and SQIVND (reference sequence). This CDR3 has 16 residues. The junction had 8 bases not matched to a gene; V was cut back by 4 bases and J by 4 bases. The CDR3 reads CASSTRTGGTLYGYTF. The CDR3 region has the DNA TGTGCCAGTAGTACGAGGACAGGGGGCACGCTCTATGGCTACACCTTC.

The V gene is TRBV7-2, the J gene TRBJ1-1; D possibly corresponds to TRBD1 (5 bases). V lost 5 bases and J lost 4, with 14 bases in between. Germline V gene data show CDR1 as SGHTA and CDR2 as FQGNSA. The length of the CDR3 is 14 residues. CDR3 region: CASSLGRFLTEAFF. Written as DNA, the CDR3 is TGTGCCAGCAGCCTGGGGCGGTTCCTCACTGAAGCTTTCTTT. Full variable domain (remainder filled in from reference TRBV7-2 and TRBJ1-1): GAGVSQSPSNKVTEKGKDVELRCDPISGHTALYWYRQSLGQGLEFLIYFQGNSAPDKSGLPSDRFSAERTGGSVSTLTIQRTQQEDSAVYLCASSLGRFLTEAFFGQGTRLTVV.

This clone was found once. This chain uses TRBV28 with TRBJ2-3; 14 bases agree with TRBD2. This CDR3 is 16 amino acids long. Germline V CDR1 and CDR2: MDHEN, SYDVKM. Trimming at V came to 4 bases and at J to 5 bases, leaving 5 bases not matched to a gene. CDR3 sequence (DNA): TGTGCCAGCAGTTCGACTAGCGGGGGGGCCAGAGATACGCAGTATTTT. This encodes CASSSTSGGARDTQYF.

The CDR3 reads CAWSVLREKLFF. CDR3 coding DNA: TGTGCCTGGAGTGTACTTCGGGAAAAACTGTTTTTT. The chain couples TRBV30 to TRBJ1-4; D is unresolved. Germline-derived CDR1 and CDR2 are GTSNPN and SVGIG (reference sequence). V was trimmed by 0 bases and J by 8 bases, leaving 7 bases between them. This CDR3 spans 12 amino acids.

This sequence joins TRBV25-1 and TRBJ2-1, with 9 bases aligning to TRBD2. Trimming removed 4 bases from V and 4 bases from J; junction bases left unmatched: 2. Germline assignment: CDR1 MGHDK and CDR2 SYGVNS. CDR3 length: 14 amino acids. The CDR3: CASSGGRGYNEQFF. DNA for the CDR3: TGTGCCAGCAGTGGCGGGAGGGGTTACAATGAGCAGTTCTTC.

This clone was seen a single time. The chain links TRBV5-1 to TRBJ1-2; 7 nucleotides align to TRBD1. J gave up 8 bases and V 3 bases, and 10 bases lay outside the gene matches. Germline-derived CDR1 and CDR2 are SGHRS and YFSETQ. This CDR3 comprises 14 residues. The CDR3: CASSSGTALSGYTF. As DNA, the CDR3 is TGCGCCAGCAGCTCCGGGACAGCCCTGTCCGGCTACACCTTC.

The V and J genes are TRBV28 and TRBJ1-5; the D gene is possibly TRBD1 (5 bases). Deletions cut 8 bases from V and 2 bases from J, with 16 bases between. The CDR3 has 15 residues. Germline CDR1 is MDHEN and CDR2 is SYDVKM. Written as DNA, the CDR3 is TGTGCCAGCCTAACTTCAGGGTCTCGCAATCAGCCCCAGCATTTT. Residues: CASLTSGSRNQPQHF. Complete variable domain (other parts from reference TRBV28 and TRBJ1-5): DVKVTQSSRYLVKRTGEKVFLECVQDMDHENMFWYRQDPGLGLRLIYFSYDVKMKEKGDIPEGYSVSREKKERFSLILESASTNQTSMYLCASLTSGSRNQPQHFGDGTRLSIL.

CDR3 sequence reads: CASSEEAGGGYEQYF. CDR3 DNA: TGTGCCAGCAGTGAAGAGGCGGGAGGAGGGTACGAGCAGTACTTC. This rearrangement joins TRBV6-1 to TRBJ2-7, with 8 nucleotides matching TRBD2. V shed 1 base and J 4 bases; nucleotides not matched to a gene: 6. The CDR3 is 15 residues long. Looked up from germline, CDR1 is MNHNS and CDR2 is SASEGT.

The gene calls are TRBV30 and TRBJ1-1; 8 positions match TRBD1. After removal of 4 bases from V and 2 bases from J, the junction contained 3 bases not matched to a gene. The CDR3 is made up of 13 amino acids. CDR1 is GTSNPN and CDR2 is SVGIG in the germline V gene (reference sequence). The CDR3 region is CAWKDRVNTEAFF. The CDR3 DNA reads as TGTGCCTGGAAGGACAGGGTCAACACTGAAGCTTTCTTT.

The genes are TRBV28 and TRBJ2-5; D unclear. The CDR3 runs to 13 residues. Germline lookup yields CDR1 MDHEN and CDR2 SYDVKM. V lost 7 bases and J 4 bases, leaving 13 bases between the germline ends. The CDR3 sequence is CASTDSIGETQYF. CDR3 in DNA: TGTGCCAGCACAGATTCAATTGGAGAGACCCAGTACTTC.

The genes are TRBV7-3 and TRBJ1-6; TRBD1 agrees at 7 bases. Germline CDR1 reads SGHTA; CDR2 reads FQGTGA. The ends lost 3 bases at V and 7 bases at J; junction bases unmatched: 6. The CDR3 contains 15 residues. The CDR3 DNA is TGTGCCAGCAGCTTGGGGACAGCCGAAAATTCACCCCTCCACTTT. Encoded protein: CASSLGTAENSPLHF.

This chain uses TRBV5-1 with TRBJ2-5, with 8 bases aligning to TRBD2. This CDR3 comprises 14 residues. With 4 bases clipped from V and 0 bases from J, the junction kept 2 bases outside the gene matches. The germline V gene encodes CDR1 SGHRS and CDR2 YFSETQ. The CDR3 loop reads CASSGSGNQETQYF. CDR3 nucleotides: TGCGCCAGCAGCGGTAGCGGGAACCAAGAGACCCAGTACTTC. Variable domain in full (rest from reference TRBV5-1 and TRBJ2-5): KAGVTQTPRYLIKTRGQQVTLSCSPISGHRSVSWYQQTPGQGLQFLFEYFSETQRNKGNFPGRFSGRQFSNSRSEMNVSTLELGDSALYLCASSGSGNQETQYFGPGTRLLVL.

The chain recombines TRBV28 with TRBJ2-7, with 8 positions matching TRBD1. The germline gives CDR1 MDHEN, CDR2 SYDVKM. This CDR3 comprises 15 residues. The V and J ends lost 2 bases and 4 bases, in that order; junction bases with no gene match: 7. CDR3 coding DNA: TGTGCCAGCAGTTTACTCCTGACAGGGGATTACGAGCAGTACGTC. Translating gives CASSLLLTGDYEQYV.

The chain uses TRBV5-1 and TRBJ2-1; 7 nucleotides align to TRBD2. The length of the CDR3 is 16 residues. Germline V gene lookup returns CDR1 SGHRS and CDR2 YFSETQ. Losses at the gene ends were 0 bases for V and 7 bases for J; bases not matched to a gene: 10. CDR3: CASSLDFGGGGNEQFF. The CDR3 region has the DNA TGCGCCAGCAGCTTGGATTTTGGCGGGGGAGGGAATGAGCAGTTCTTC.

The chain uses TRBV6-5 and TRBJ1-1; D unresolved. This CDR3 has 14 residues. Germline CDR1 MNHEY, CDR2 SVGAGI. Trimming stripped 8 bases from V and 1 base from J, with 14 bases between. This CDR3 reads CASYPVGRNTEAFF. Here the CDR3 DNA reads TGTGCCAGCTACCCTGTTGGCCGGAACACTGAAGCTTTCTTT.

This chain uses TRBV27 with TRBJ2-3, with 7 bases that match TRBD1. Germline loops: CDR1 MNHEY, CDR2 SMNVEV (reference sequence). J gave up 7 bases and V 3 bases, and 10 bases lay outside the gene matches. This CDR3 has 15 amino acids. In nucleotides, the CDR3 is TGTGCCAGCAGTTTCGACCCCGGGACAGCCCATACGCAGTATTTT. This encodes CASSFDPGTAHTQYF.

The chain links TRBV28 to TRBJ2-7, with 7 bases matching TRBD1. Germline CDR1 reads MDHEN; CDR2 reads SYDVKM. The CDR3 runs to 14 residues. V shed 6 bases and J 3 bases; nucleotides not matched to a gene: 8. Written as DNA, the CDR3 is TGTGCCAGCAGCCCCACGGGACAGATCTACGAGCAGTACGTC. This gives the protein CASSPTGQIYEQYV.

This clone was detected only a few times. The chain has TRBV5-1 and TRBJ2-1; possible D gene TRBD1, 6 bases. The germline V gene has CDR1 SGHRS and CDR2 YFSETQ. The CDR3 is 14 residues long. Between the trimmed V and J ends, which lost 6 bases and 5 bases, there was a span of 15 bases. The CDR3 loop is CASNIQGSDNEQFF. CDR3 coding DNA: TGCGCCAGCAACATACAGGGCTCGGACAATGAGCAGTTCTTC.

J is TRBJ1-2 and V is TRBV7-2; 7 bases match TRBD1. CDR1 is SGHTA, CDR2 FQGNSA, per germline. Trimming removed 4 bases from V and 8 bases from J; junction bases left unmatched: 10. This CDR3 spans 14 amino acids. CDR3 amino acids: CASSSRQGREGYTF. For the CDR3, the DNA is TGTGCCAGCAGCTCAAGACAGGGAAGGGAAGGCTACACCTTC.